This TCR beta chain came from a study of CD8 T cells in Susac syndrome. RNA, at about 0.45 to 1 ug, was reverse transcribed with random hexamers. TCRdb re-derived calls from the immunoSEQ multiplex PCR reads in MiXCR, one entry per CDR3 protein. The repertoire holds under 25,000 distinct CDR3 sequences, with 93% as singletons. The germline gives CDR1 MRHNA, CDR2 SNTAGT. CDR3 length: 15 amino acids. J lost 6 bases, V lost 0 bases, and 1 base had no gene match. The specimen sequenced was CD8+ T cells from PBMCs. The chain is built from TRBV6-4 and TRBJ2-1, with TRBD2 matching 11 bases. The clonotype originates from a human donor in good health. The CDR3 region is CASSDSSGGANEQFF. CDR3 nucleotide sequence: TGTGCCAGCAGTGACTCTAGCGGGGGGGCCAATGAGCAGTTCTTC.